The clone carrying this TCR beta chain was counted a few times. As handled by the study authors: Using reference gene primer amplification, nucleated cell counts were estimated. The assay was immunoSEQ multiplex PCR, and TCRdb's table has in-frame clones only and misses some. That table is the source of V, J and clone size, and D and trimming were worked out from the DNA. The sample holds 150,000 to 200,000 clones, about 86% seen once. V dropped 7 bases and J dropped 4; count of bases not matched to a gene: 10. This CDR3 is 14 amino acids long. The germline V gene encodes CDR1 SNHLY and CDR2 FYNNEI. The data derive from a study of blood T cell repertoires in COVID-19. Study-level background: Specimens from acute and convalescent COVID-19 originated in the United States, Italy and Spain.

The origin of this receptor is a man in his sixties with acute or convalescent COVID-19. The V call is TRBV2, the J call TRBJ2-7; 7 bases are a match to TRBD1. The specimen was peripheral blood. The CDR3 DNA follows: TGTGCCAGCACCAGGGGGTCCTCCACGTACGAGCAGTACTTC. Translated: CASTRGSSTYEQYF.